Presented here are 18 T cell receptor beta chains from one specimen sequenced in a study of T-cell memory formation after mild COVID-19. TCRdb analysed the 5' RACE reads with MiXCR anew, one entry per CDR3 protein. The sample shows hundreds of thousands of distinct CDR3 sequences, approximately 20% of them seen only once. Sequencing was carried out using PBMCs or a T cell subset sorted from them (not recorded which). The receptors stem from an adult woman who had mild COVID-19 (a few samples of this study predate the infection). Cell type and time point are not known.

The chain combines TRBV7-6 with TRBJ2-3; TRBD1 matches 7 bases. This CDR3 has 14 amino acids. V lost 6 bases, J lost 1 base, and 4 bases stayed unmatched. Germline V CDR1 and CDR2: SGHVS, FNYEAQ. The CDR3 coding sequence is TGTGCCAGCAGTTATACAGGGGGCACAGATACGCAGTATTTT. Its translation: CASSYTGGTDTQYF.

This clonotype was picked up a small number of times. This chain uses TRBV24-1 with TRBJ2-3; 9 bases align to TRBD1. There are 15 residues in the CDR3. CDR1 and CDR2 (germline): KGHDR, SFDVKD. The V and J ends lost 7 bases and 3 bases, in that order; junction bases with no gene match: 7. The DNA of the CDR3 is TGTGCCACCAGAAAGTCCGGGACAGGGACAGATACGCAGTATTTT. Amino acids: CATRKSGTGTDTQYF.

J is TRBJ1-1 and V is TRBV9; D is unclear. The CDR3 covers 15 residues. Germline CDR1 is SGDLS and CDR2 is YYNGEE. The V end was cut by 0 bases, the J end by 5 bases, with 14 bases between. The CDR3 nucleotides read TGTGCCAGCAGCGTAGTTGGTGGAGGAGTAACTGAAGCTTTCTTT. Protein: CASSVVGGGVTEAFF.

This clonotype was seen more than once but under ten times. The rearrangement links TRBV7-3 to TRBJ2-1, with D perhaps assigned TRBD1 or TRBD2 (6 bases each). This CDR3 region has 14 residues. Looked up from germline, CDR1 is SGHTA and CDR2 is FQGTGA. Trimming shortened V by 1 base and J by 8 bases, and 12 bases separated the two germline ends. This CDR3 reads CASSLKGGPDEQFF. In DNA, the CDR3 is TGTGCCAGCAGCTTAAAGGGGGGCCCAGATGAGCAGTTCTTC.

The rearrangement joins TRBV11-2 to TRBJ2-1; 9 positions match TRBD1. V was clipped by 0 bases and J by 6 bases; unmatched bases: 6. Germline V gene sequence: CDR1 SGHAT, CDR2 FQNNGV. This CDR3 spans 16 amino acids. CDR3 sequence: CASSLEGTGPFNEQFF. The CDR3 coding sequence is TGTGCCAGCAGCTTAGAGGGGACAGGGCCTTTCAATGAGCAGTTCTTC.

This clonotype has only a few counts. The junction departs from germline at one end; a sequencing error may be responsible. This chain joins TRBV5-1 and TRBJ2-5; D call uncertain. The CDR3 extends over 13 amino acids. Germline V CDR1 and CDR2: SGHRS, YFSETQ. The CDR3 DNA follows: TGCGCCAGCAGCTCTAACGGGCAAGGGACCCAGTACTTC. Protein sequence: CASSSNGQGTQYF.

The DNA of the CDR3 is TGTGCCAGTTCGTGGCTAAACAATGAGCAGTTCTTC. It translates to CASSWLNNEQFF. This chain links TRBV7-9 with TRBJ2-1; D not resolved. With 9 bases removed from V and 5 bases from J, the gap between germline ends came to 11 bases. Germline V CDR1 and CDR2: SEHNR, FQNEAQ (reference sequence). This CDR3 region has 12 residues.

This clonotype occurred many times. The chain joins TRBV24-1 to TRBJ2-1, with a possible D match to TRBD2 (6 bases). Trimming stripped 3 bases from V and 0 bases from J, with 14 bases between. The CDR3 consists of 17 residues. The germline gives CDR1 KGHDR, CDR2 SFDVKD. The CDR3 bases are TGTGCCACCAGTGATCCGCTTAGCGGCCTCTCCTACAATGAGCAGTTCTTC. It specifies CATSDPLSGLSYNEQFF.

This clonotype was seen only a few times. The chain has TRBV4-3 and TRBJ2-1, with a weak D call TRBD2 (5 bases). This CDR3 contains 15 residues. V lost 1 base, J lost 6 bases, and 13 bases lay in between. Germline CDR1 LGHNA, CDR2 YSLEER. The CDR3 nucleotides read TGCGCCAGCAGCCAAGTTTCAACCCGGGGCAATGAGCAGTTCTTC. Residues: CASSQVSTRGNEQFF.

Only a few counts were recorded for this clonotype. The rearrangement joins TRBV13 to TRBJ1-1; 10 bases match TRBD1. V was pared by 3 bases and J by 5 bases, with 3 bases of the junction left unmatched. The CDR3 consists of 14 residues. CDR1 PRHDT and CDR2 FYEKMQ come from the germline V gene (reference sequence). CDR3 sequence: CASSFDRGQTEAFF. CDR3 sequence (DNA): TGTGCCAGCAGCTTCGACAGGGGGCAAACTGAAGCTTTCTTT.

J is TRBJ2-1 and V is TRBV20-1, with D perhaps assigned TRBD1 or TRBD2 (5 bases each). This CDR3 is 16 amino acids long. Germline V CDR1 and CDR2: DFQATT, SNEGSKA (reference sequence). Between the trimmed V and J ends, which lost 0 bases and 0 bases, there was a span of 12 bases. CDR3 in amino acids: CSARDRGVSSYNEQFF. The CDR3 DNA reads TGCAGTGCTAGAGATCGGGGCGTGAGCTCCTACAATGAGCAGTTCTTC.

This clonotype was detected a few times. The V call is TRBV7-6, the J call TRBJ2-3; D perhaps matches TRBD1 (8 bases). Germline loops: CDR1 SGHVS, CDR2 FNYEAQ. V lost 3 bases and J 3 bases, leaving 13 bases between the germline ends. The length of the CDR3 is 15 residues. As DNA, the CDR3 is TGTGCCAGCAGCTTTACAGGGGGAGGGACAGATACGCAGTATTTT. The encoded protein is CASSFTGGGTDTQYF. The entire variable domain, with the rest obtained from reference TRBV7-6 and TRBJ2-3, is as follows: GAGVSQSPRYKVTKRGQDVALRCDPISGHVSLYWYRQALGQGPEFLTYFNYEAQQDKSGLPNDRFSAERPEGSISTLTIQRTEQRDSAMYRCASSFTGGGTDTQYFGPGTRLTVL.

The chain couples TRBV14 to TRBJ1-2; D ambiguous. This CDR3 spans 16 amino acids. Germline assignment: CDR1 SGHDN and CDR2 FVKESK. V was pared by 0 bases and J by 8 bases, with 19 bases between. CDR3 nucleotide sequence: TGTGCCAGCAGCCAAGAGAGTTATAGGCGGCGCCGGGGCTACACCTTC. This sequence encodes CASSQESYRRRRGYTF.

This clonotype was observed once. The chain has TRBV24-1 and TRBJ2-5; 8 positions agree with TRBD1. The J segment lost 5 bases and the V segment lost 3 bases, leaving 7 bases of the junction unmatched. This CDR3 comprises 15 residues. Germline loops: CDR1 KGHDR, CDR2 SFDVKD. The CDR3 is CATSDLGQGGETQYF. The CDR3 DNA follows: TGTGCCACCAGTGATCTTGGACAGGGAGGTGAGACCCAGTACTTC.

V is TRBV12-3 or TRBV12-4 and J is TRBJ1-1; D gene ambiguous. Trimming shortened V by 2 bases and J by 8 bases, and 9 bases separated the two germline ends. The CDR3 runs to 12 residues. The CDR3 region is CASSLPGLEAFF. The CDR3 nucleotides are TGTGCCAGCAGTTTACCGGGGTTAGAAGCTTTCTTT.

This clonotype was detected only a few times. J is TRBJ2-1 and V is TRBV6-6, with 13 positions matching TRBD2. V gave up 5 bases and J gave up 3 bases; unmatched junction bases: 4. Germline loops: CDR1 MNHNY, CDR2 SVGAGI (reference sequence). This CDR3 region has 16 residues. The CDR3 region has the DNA TGTGCCAGCAGTCGCGGGACTAGCGGGGACTACAATGAGCAGTTCTTC. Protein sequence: CASSRGTSGDYNEQFF.

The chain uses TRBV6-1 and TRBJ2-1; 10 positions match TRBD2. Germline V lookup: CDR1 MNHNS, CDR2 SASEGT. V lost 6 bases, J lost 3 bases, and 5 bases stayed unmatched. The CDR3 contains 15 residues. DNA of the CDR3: TGTGCCAGCAGCGGACTAGCGGAGGGCTACAATGAGCAGTTCTTC. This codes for CASSGLAEGYNEQFF.

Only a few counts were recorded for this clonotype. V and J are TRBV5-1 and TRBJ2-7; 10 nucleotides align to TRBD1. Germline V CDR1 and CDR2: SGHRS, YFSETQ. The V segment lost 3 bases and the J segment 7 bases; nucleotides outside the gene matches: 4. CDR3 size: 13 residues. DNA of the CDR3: TGCGCCAGCAGCTCCGGGACAGGGGATGAGCAGTACTTC. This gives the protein CASSSGTGDEQYF.